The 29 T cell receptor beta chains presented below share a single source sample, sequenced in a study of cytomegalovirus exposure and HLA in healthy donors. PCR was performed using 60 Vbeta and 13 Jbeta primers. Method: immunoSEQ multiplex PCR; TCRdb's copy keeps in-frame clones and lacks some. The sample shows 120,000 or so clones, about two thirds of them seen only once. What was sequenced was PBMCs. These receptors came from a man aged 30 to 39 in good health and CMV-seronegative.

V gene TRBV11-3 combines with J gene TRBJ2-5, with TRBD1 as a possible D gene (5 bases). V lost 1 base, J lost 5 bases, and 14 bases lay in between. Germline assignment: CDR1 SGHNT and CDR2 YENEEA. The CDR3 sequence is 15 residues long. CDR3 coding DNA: TGTGCCAGCAGCTTAGGGGGCTATCAAGGGGAGACCCAGTACTTC. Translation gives CASSLGGYQGETQYF.

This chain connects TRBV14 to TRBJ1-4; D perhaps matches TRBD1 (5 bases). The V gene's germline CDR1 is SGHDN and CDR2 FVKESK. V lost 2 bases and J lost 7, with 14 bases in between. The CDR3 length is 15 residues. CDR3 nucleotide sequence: TGTGCCAGCAGCCAACGACAGACCGGTCGTGAAAAACTGTTTTTT. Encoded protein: CASSQRQTGREKLFF.

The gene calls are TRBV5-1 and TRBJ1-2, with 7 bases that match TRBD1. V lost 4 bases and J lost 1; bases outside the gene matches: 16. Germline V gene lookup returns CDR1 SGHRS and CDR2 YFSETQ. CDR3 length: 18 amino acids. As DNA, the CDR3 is TGCGCCAGCAGCCCGAGAAATACCCGGGACAGCGGTAACTATGGCTACACCTTC. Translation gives CASSPRNTRDSGNYGYTF.

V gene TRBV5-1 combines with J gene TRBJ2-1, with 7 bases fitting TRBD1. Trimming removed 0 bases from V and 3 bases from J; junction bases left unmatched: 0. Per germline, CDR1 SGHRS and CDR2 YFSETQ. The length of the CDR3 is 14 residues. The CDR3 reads CASSLGDSYNEQFF. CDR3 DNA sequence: TGCGCCAGCAGCTTGGGGGACAGCTACAATGAGCAGTTCTTC.

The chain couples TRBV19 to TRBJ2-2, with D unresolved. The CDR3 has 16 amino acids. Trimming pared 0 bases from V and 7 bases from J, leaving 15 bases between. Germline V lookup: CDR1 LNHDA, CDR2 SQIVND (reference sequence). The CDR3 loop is CASSIEGLGYGGELFF. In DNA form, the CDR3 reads TGTGCCAGTAGTATAGAGGGCCTCGGCTATGGCGGGGAGCTGTTTTTT.

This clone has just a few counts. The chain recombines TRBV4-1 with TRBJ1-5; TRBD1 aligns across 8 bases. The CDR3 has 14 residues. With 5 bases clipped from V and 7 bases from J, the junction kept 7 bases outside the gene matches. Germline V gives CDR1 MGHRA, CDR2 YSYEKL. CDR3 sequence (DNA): TGCGCCAGCAGCAAATGGACAGGGAACCAGCCCCAGCATTTT. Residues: CASSKWTGNQPQHF.

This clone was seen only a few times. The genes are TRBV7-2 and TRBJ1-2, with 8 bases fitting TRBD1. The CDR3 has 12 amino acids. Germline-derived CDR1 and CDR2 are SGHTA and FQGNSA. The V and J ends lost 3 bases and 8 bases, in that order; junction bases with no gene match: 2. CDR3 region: CASSLDRDGYTF. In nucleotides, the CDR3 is TGTGCCAGCAGCTTGGACAGGGACGGCTACACCTTC.

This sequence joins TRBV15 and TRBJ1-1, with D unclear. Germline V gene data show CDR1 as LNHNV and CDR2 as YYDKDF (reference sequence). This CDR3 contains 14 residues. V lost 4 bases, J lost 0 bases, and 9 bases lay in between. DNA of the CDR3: TGTGCCACCAGCACCCCTATATTGAACACTGAAGCTTTCTTT. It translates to CATSTPILNTEAFF.

CDR3 DNA sequence: TGCAGCGTTGAAGGAGGCCAGAAATACAATGAGCAGTTCTTC. Residues: CSVEGGQKYNEQFF. J is TRBJ2-1 and V is TRBV29-1; D ambiguous. Germline CDR1 reads SQVTM; CDR2 reads ANQGSEA. The CDR3 runs to 14 residues. V was clipped by 1 base and J by 4 bases, with 11 bases between them.

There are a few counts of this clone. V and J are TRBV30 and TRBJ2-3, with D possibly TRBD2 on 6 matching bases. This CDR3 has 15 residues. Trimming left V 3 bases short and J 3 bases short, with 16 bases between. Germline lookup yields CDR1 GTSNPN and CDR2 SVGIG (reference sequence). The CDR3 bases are TGTGCCTGGAGCCCGAGCAAGCGGGCAACAGATACGCAGTATTTT. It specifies CAWSPSKRATDTQYF.

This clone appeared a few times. The CDR3 here is CASKQRPAYEQYF. CDR3 nucleotide sequence: TGTGCCAGCAAGCAGAGGCCGGCCTACGAGCAGTACTTC. The rearrangement joins TRBV7-8 to TRBJ2-7, with no clear D. CDR3 length equals 13 residues. Trimming left V 7 bases short and J 2 bases short, with 12 bases between. Germline assignment: CDR1 SGHVS and CDR2 FQNEAQ.

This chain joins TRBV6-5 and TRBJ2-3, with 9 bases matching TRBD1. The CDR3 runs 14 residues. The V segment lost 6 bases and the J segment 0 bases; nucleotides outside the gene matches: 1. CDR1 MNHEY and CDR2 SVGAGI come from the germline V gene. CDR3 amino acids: CASRTGGSTDTQYF. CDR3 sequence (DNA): TGTGCCAGCAGAACAGGGGGCAGCACAGATACGCAGTATTTT.

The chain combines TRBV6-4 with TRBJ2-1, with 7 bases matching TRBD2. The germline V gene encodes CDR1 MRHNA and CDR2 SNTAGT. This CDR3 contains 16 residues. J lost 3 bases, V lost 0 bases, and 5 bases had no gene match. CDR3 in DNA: TGTGCCAGCAGTGACTCTGGGGGGGGAGTCTACAATGAGCAGTTCTTC. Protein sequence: CASSDSGGGVYNEQFF.

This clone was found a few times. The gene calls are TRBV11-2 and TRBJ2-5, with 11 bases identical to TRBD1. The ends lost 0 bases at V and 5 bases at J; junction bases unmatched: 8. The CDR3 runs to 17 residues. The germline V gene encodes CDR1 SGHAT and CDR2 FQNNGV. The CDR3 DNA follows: TGTGCCAGCAGCTTAGAAGTTAGGACAGGGGGCCGTGAGACCCAGTACTTC. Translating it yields CASSLEVRTGGRETQYF.

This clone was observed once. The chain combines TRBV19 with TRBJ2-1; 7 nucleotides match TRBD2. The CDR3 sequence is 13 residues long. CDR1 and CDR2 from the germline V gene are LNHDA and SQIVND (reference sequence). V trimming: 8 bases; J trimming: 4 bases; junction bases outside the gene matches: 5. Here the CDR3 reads CASGGEFYNEQFF. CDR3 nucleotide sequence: TGTGCCAGTGGGGGGGAGTTTTACAATGAGCAGTTCTTC. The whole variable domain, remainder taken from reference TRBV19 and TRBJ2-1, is DGGITQSPKYLFRKEGQNVTLSCEQNLNHDAMYWYRQDPGQGLRLIYYSQIVNDFQKGDIAEGYSVSREKKESFPLTVTSAQKNPTAFYLCASGGEFYNEQFFGPGTRLTVL.

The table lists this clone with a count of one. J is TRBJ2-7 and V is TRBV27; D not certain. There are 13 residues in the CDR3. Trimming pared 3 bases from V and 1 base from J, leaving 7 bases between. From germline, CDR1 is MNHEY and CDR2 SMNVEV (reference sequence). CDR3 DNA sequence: TGTGCCAGCAGTTTGAGAGTTTCCTACGAGCAGTACTTC. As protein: CASSLRVSYEQYF.

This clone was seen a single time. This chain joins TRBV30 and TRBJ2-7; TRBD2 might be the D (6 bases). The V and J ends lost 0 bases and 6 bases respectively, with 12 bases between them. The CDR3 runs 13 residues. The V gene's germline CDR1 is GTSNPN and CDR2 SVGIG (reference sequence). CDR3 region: CAWSVSGVGEQYF. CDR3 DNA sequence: TGTGCCTGGAGTGTATCGGGAGTGGGCGAGCAGTACTTC. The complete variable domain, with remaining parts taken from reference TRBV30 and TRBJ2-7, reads SQTIHQWPATLVQPVGSPLSLECTVEGTSNPNLYWYRQAAGRGLQLLFYSVGIGQISSEVPQNLSASRPQDRQFILSSKKLLLSDSGFYLCAWSVSGVGEQYFGPGTRLTVT.

CDR3 residues: CASSLTRRRYF. CDR3 nucleotides: TGTGCCAGCAGTTTAACACGGAGGAGGTACTTC. The rearrangement uses TRBV28 and TRBJ2-7, with D possibly TRBD2 on 5 matching bases. The CDR3 is 11 residues long. V lost 2 bases to trimming and J lost 12 bases, with 11 bases between them. The V gene's germline CDR1 is MDHEN and CDR2 SYDVKM.

The CDR3 here is CASSQTRAGDVGNQPQHF. The DNA for the CDR3 is TGTGCCAGCAGCCAGACCCGGGCAGGGGATGTGGGCAATCAGCCCCAGCATTTT. V usage is TRBV7-9 and J usage is TRBJ1-5, with D possibly being TRBD1 (6 bases). CDR3 length: 18 amino acids. The germline CDR1 and CDR2 sequences are SEHNR and FQNEAQ (reference sequence). V was cut by 5 bases and J by 2 bases, with 22 bases left in between.

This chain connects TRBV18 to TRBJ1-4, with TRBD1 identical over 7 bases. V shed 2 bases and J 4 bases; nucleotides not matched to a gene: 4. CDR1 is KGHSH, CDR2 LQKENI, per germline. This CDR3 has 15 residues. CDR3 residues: CASSPVRDSNEKLFF. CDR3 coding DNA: TGTGCCAGCTCACCAGTTAGGGACAGTAATGAAAAACTGTTTTTT.

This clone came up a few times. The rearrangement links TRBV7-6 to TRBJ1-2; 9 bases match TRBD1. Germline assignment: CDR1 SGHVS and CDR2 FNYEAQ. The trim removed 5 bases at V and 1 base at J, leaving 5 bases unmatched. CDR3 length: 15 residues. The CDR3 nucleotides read TGTGCCAGCAGCCTTGGACAGGGGATTAACTATGGCTACACCTTC. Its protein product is CASSLGQGINYGYTF.

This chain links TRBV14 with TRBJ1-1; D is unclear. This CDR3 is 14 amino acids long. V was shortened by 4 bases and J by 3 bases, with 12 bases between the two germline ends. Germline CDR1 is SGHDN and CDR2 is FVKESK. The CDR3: CASSLRLGYTEAFF. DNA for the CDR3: TGTGCCAGCAGCCTCCGACTTGGGTACACTGAAGCTTTCTTT.

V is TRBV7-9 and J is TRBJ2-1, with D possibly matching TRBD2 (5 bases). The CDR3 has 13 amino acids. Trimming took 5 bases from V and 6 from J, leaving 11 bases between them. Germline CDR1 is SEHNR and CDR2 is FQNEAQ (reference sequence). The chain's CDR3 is CASSPTSFNEQFF. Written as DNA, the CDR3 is TGTGCCAGCAGCCCTACTAGTTTCAATGAGCAGTTCTTC.

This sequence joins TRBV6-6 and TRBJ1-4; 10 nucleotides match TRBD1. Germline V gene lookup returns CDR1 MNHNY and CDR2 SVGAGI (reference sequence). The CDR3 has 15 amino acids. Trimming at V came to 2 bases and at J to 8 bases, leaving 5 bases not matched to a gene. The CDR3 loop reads CASSYRDRGWEKLFF. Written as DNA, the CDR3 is TGTGCCAGCAGTTACCGGGACAGGGGTTGGGAAAAACTGTTTTTT.

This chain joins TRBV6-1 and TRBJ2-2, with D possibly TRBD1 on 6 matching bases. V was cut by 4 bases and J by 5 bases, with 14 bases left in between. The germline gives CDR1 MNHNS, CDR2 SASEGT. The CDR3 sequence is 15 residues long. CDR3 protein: CASSARQGMTGELFF. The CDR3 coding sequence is TGTGCCAGCAGTGCTAGGCAGGGGATGACCGGGGAGCTGTTTTTT.

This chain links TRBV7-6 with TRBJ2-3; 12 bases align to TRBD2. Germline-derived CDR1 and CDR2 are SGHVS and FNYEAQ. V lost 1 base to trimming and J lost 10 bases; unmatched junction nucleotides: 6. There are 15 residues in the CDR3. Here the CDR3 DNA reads TGTGCCAGCAGCTTAGGGTTGACTAGCGGGGGAGCGCAGTATTTT. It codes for CASSLGLTSGGAQYF.

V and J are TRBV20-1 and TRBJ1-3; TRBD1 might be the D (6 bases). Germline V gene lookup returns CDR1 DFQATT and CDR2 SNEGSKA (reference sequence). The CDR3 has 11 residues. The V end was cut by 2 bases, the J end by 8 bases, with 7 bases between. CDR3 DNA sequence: TGCAGTGCTAGATCAGGGGACACCATATATTTT. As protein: CSARSGDTIYF.

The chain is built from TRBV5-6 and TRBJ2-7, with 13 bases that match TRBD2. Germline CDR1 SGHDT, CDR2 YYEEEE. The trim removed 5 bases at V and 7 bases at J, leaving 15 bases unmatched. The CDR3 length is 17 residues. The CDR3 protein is CASSGLAGAKATREQYF. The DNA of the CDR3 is TGTGCCAGCAGTGGACTAGCGGGGGCCAAGGCTACGAGGGAGCAGTACTTC.

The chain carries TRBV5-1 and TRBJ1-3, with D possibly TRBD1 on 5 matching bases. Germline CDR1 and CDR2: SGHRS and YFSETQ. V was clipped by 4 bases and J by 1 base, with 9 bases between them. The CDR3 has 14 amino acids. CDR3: CASSQSGSGNTIYF. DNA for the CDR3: TGCGCCAGCAGCCAATCAGGGTCTGGAAACACCATATATTTT.